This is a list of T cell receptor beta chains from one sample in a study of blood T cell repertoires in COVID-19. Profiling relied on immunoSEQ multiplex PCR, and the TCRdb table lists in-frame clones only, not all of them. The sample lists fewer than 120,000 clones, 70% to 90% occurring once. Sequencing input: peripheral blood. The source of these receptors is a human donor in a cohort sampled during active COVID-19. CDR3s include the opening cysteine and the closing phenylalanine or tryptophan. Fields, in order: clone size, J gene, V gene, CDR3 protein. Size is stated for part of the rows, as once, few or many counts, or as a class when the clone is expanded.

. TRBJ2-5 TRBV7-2 CASSPEIQETQYF
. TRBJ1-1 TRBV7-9 CASSSYRGLNTEAFF
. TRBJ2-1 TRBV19 CASSIIAGEQFF
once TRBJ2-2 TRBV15 CATSRAGVDTGELFF
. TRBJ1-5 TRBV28 CASSFGWNQPQHF
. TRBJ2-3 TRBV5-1 CASSLLVAGADTQYF
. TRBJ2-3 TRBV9 CASSVGLAVTSSTDTQYF
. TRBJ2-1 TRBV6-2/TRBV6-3 CASSSGLAAHNEQFF
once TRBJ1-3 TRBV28 CASSLPLGSDDGNTIYF
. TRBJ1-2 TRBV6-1 CASSEGTGHYGYTF
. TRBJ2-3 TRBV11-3 CASSPGLSSGDTQYF
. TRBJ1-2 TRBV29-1 CSVARQGAVGYTF
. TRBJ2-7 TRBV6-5 CASSYRGTRDGEQYF
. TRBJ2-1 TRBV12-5 CASGFPRTSGSQESYNEQFF
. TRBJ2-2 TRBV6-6 CASSYLGGAGELFF
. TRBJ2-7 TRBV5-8 CASSLELRGEQYF
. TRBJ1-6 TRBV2 CASRLQPNSPLHF
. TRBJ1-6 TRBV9 CASSVTGTLNSPLHF
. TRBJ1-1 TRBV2 CASSEYADRVTDEAFF
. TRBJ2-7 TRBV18 CASSRDRGSYEQYF
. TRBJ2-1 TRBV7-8 CASSTRLAGSGNNEQFF
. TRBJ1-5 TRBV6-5 CATSPSGSHGPQHF
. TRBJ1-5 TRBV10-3 CAISEGRRAEGNQPQHF
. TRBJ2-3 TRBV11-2 CASSRVVQGTDTQYF
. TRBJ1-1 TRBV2 CASSTDRDTEAFF
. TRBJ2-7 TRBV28 CASSLRYEQYF
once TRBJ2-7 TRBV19 CASRRTGASYEQYF
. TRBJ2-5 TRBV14 CASSQGLAGVETQYF
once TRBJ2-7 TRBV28 CASSFISWARPSYEQYF
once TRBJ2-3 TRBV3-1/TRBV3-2 CASSQGLAGTDTQYF
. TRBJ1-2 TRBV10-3 CAISELGPGYTF
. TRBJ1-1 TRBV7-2 CASSLVRVYTEAFF
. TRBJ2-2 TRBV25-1 CATTGSRSGELFF
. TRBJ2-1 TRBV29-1 CSVLGLAGGPSYNEQFF
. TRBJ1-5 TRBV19 CASREQGTQPQHF
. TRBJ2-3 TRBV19 CASKTVGTSGTQYF
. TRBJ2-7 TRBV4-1 CASSQGQLAGPYEQYF
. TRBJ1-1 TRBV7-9 CASSLGVLAAMNTEAFF
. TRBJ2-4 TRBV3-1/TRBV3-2 CASSRTGGIAGNIQYF
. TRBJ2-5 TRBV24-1 CATSDPRAGPETQYF
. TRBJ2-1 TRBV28 CASSLSGRYNEQFF
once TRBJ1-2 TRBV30 CAWSTGQHGYTF
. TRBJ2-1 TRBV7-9 CASSFLTSAYNEQFF
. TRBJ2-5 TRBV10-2 CASLGLAGAQTQYF
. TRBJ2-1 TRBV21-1 CASSTPAQEDNEQFF
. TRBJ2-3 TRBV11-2 CASSNRSGGTDTQYF
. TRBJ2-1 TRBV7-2 CATSSGEYNEQFF
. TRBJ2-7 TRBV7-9 CASSSPPAYEQYF
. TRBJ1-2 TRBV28 CASTLNRGHYYGYTF
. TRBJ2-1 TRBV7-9 CASSLSRVNEQFF
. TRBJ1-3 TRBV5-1 CASSPGTGGNTIYF
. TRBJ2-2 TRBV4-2 CASSYGTQDTGELFF
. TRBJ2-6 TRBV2 CASSEEGVLSGANVLTF
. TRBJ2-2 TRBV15 CATSRFRTSGNTGELFF
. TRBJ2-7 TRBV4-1 CASGASGRNGEQYF